This T cell receptor beta chain stems from a study of beta chain features in type 1 diabetes. Regarding the study as a whole: PCR might favor shorter templates, but any such skew would affect patients and controls equally.

The V end was cut by 1 base, the J end by 0 bases, with 14 bases between. The CDR3 is 17 residues long. From germline, CDR1 is LNHNV and CDR2 YYDKDF (reference sequence). On this clone: Its matching antigen is unknown.

Isolated RNA was reverse transcribed in full, so expressed TCRB transcripts were sequenced. Sequencing of naive, central memory and regulatory T cell samples gave an average of roughly 4 million reads. Repertoires were generated with immunoSEQ multiplex PCR, while TCRdb's copy carries only in-frame clones and drops some. Of 970,000 or so clones in the sample, 15% to 20% were seen once. Isolation of CD4+ naive, central memory, regulatory and stem cell-like memory cells was achieved by sorting via CD45RO/CCR7/CD25/CD127/CD95/CD27. The purity of all sorted populations exceeded 95%. The source is a woman between 18 and 29 years old in good health. This rearrangement joins TRBV15 to TRBJ2-3, with unresolved D. The sequenced material came from naive CD4+ T cells from blood. The CDR3 is CATSRAPGQASTDTQYF. In DNA form, the CDR3 reads TGTGCCACCAGCAGAGCCCCCGGGCAGGCGAGCACAGATACGCAGTATTTT.